This T cell receptor (beta chain) emerged from a study of metastatic and nonmetastatic thyroid tumors. CDR3 length equals 15 residues. V was clipped by 0 bases and J by 3 bases, with 12 bases between them. Germline V gene sequence: CDR1 MNHEY, CDR2 SMNVEV (reference sequence). This clone counts as medium-sized. All patients were untreated before thyroid surgery. TCRdb re-called clones from the PCR reads using MiXCR. In the table there are about 28,000 clones, around 3.9% of which are singletons. Sequencing used blood. This sequence originates from a male donor with papillary thyroid cancer or a benign thyroid nodule (not recorded which). Some clones in this sample may be carry-over from other donors' samples. The chain recombines TRBV27 with TRBJ2-7; D perhaps matches TRBD1 (6 bases). The CDR3 DNA sequence: TGTGCCAGCAGTTTATCGGCCTCAGGGGACTACGAGCAGTACTTC. As protein: CASSLSASGDYEQYF.